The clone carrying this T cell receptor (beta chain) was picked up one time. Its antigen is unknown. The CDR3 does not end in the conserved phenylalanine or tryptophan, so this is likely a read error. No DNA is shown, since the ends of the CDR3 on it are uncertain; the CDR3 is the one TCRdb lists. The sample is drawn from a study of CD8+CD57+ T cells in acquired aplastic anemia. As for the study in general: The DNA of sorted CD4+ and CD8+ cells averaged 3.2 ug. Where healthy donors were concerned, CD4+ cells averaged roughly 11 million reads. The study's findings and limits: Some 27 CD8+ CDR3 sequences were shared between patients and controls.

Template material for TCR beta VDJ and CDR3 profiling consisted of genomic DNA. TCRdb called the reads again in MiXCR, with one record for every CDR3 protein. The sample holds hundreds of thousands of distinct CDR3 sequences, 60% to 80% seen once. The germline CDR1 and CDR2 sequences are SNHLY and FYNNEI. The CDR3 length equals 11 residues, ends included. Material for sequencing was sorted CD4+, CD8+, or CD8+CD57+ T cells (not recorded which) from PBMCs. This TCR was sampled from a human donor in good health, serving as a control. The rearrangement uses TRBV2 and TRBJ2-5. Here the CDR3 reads CASSCQDSHYV.